This TCR beta chain was profiled in a study of T cells expressing NK-cell markers. Study-wide background: It was from sorted CD3+CD56+NKG2C+, CD3+CD56+NKG2C- and CD3+CD56-NKG2C+ T cells that TCR beta repertoires came. Notes on the study in general: In about six donors, dominant CD3+CD56+NKG2C+ clones formed about 1.0-7.0% of CD8+ cells.

On this clonotype itself: What it binds is unknown.

Germline CDR1 SQVTM, CDR2 ANQGSEA. The CDR3 extends over 14 amino acids. UMI-tagged 5'RACE template switching yielded the TCR beta cDNA. After re-calling the 5' RACE reads, TCRdb lists one entry per CDR3 protein, DNA absent. The sample table includes about 140,000 distinct CDR3 sequences. The TCR comes from a man between 18 and 29 years old in good health. What was sequenced was blood T cells: a sorted CD56 or NKG2C T cell subset, CD4+ or CD8+ T cells, or bulk PBMC T cells (not recorded which). The chain carries TRBV29-1 and TRBJ2-2; TCRdb reports TRBD1, a call that lacks DNA to check it against. The CDR3 protein is CSVSDRGNTGELFF.